Below are 19 T cell receptor beta chains sequenced from a single sample in a study of breast tumors, draining lymph nodes, adjacent tissues. TCRdb redid the calling of the multiplex PCR reads with MiXCR, one entry per CDR3 protein. The data contain about 230,000 distinct CDR3 sequences, 32% of them singletons. Samples came from axillary lymph nodes draining the breast cancer. The source material was axillary lymph node tissue. Receptor source: a female donor with breast cancer. Some clones in this sample may be carry-over from other donors' samples.

The chain links TRBV24-1 to TRBJ2-2, with 11 bases fitting TRBD1. With 5 bases clipped from V and 4 bases from J, the junction kept 5 bases outside the gene matches. The CDR3 runs 16 residues. Looked up from germline, CDR1 is KGHDR and CDR2 is SFDVKD. The CDR3 here is CATSGPGTGGTGELFF. DNA for the CDR3: TGTGCCACCAGTGGCCCAGGGACAGGGGGCACCGGGGAGCTGTTTTTT.

The genes are TRBV19 and TRBJ2-5; D gene uncertain. The V end lost 9 bases, the J end lost 4 bases, and 9 bases lay between the germline ends. The CDR3 runs to 11 residues. Germline CDR1 LNHDA, CDR2 SQIVND (reference sequence). CDR3 sequence: CARGRAETQYF. CDR3 coding DNA: TGTGCCAGGGGTCGAGCAGAGACCCAGTACTTC.

At least ten counts were recorded for this clonotype. The gene calls are TRBV20-1 and TRBJ2-7; D perhaps matches TRBD2 (5 bases). Germline CDR1 and CDR2: DFQATT and SNEGSKA (reference sequence). This CDR3 has 15 residues. Trimming took 1 base from V and 3 from J, leaving 16 bases between them. CDR3 amino acids: CSARVPRGSGYEQYF. CDR3 in DNA: TGCAGTGCTAGAGTTCCCCGCGGGTCCGGCTACGAGCAGTACTTC.

Comment on this clonotype: The CDR3 carries no conserved terminal phenylalanine or tryptophan, so it likely arises from a read error. This rearrangement joins TRBV7-3 to TRBJ1-2; TRBD1 is a possible D gene (6 bases). Looked up from germline, CDR1 is SGHTA and CDR2 is FQGTGA. This CDR3 has 14 residues. The chain's CDR3 is CANSLGPRGDGYTL. CDR3 in DNA: TGTGCCAACAGCTTAGGCCCCAGGGGAGATGGCTACACCCTC.

This clonotype was recorded at least ten times. The junction shows a germline mismatch at one end, possibly a read error. The rearrangement joins TRBV20-1 to TRBJ2-5, with D unclear. The CDR3 is 11 amino acids. Looked up from germline, CDR1 is DFQATT and CDR2 is SNEGSKA (reference sequence). The CDR3 DNA follows: TGCAGTGCTAGGAAGTTTGAGACCCAGTCCTTC. Encoded protein: CSARKFETQSF.

The table lists this clonotype with many counts. The V and J genes are TRBV9 and TRBJ2-2, with 14 bases aligning to TRBD2. V was pared by 4 bases and J by 4 bases, with 15 bases of the junction left unmatched. The CDR3 sequence is 20 residues long. Germline V gives CDR1 SGDLS, CDR2 YYNGEE. This CDR3 reads CASSPTPGTSGRGGTGELFF. Here the CDR3 DNA reads TGTGCCAGCAGCCCCACCCCCGGGACTAGCGGGAGAGGGGGCACCGGGGAGCTGTTTTTT.

This clonotype was recorded many times. This chain joins TRBV20-1 and TRBJ2-7, with 14 bases aligning to TRBD2. Germline V gene lookup returns CDR1 DFQATT and CDR2 SNEGSKA (reference sequence). V dropped 3 bases and J dropped 7; count of bases not matched to a gene: 11. CDR3 size: 16 residues. The CDR3, as DNA: TGCAGTGCTAGGACTAGCGGGAGGGCCGGGGAGCGTGAGCAGTACTTC. Protein: CSARTSGRAGEREQYF.

This clonotype was counted at least ten times. It may be a read error: a sequence one base away is much more abundant. The gene calls are TRBV20-1 and TRBJ2-3, with a possible D match to TRBD2 (6 bases). CDR1 DFQATT and CDR2 SNEGSKA come from the germline V gene (reference sequence). This CDR3 region has 14 residues. The DNA for the CDR3 is TGCAGTGCTAGTAGGCGCGGGACGACAGCTACGCAGTATTTT. This translates into CSASRRGTTATQYF.

This clonotype was detected once. The V gene is TRBV11-2, the J gene TRBJ2-4; D remains ambiguous. CDR1 is SGHAT and CDR2 is FQNNGV in the germline V gene. The CDR3 is 15 amino acids. V shed 0 bases and J shed 9 bases, with 15 bases lying between them. The CDR3 DNA sequence: TGTGCCAGCAGCTTAGAGAGTAGATGGTCGGTCATTCAGTACTTC. Translating it yields CASSLESRWSVIQYF.

This clonotype was counted at least ten times. CDR3: CASRQRAREGRNEQFF. In DNA form, the CDR3 reads TGTGCCAGCAGGCAACGCGCGCGGGAGGGTAGGAATGAGCAGTTCTTC. The chain joins TRBV11-3 to TRBJ2-1; 9 nucleotides agree with TRBD2. Germline trimming cut 6 bases from V and 7 bases from J; bases unmatched to any gene: 13. The CDR3 loop spans 16 amino acids. The germline V gene has CDR1 SGHNT and CDR2 YENEEA.

This clonotype was recorded at least ten times. The chain joins TRBV14 to TRBJ2-1; D may be TRBD2 (6 bases). Germline V gene data show CDR1 as SGHDN and CDR2 as FVKESK. This CDR3 has 17 amino acids. Trimming removed 1 base at V and 7 bases at J, with 20 bases between. For the CDR3, the DNA is TGTGCCAGCAGCCAAGGGCTAGCGCGTACTGCCCGGAATGAGCAGTTCTTC. This encodes CASSQGLARTARNEQFF.

This clonotype was recorded many times. The V and J genes are TRBV7-6 and TRBJ1-5, with 7 nucleotides matching TRBD1. The germline gives CDR1 SGHVS, CDR2 FNYEAQ. The CDR3 sequence is 16 residues long. Trimming at V came to 5 bases and at J to 0 bases, leaving 7 bases not matched to a gene. The CDR3 loop reads CASSPRQGGSNQPQHF. The CDR3 coding sequence is TGTGCCAGCAGCCCCCGACAGGGAGGTAGCAATCAGCCCCAGCATTTT.

J is TRBJ2-1 and V is TRBV24-1; TRBD2 agrees at 15 bases. The ends lost 7 bases at V and 7 bases at J; junction bases unmatched: 1. There are 14 residues in the CDR3. Looked up from germline, CDR1 is KGHDR and CDR2 is SFDVKD. For the CDR3, the DNA is TGTGCCACCAGGGGGACTAGCGGGAGGAATGAGCAGTTCTTC. Protein sequence: CATRGTSGRNEQFF.

This clonotype was found many times. The J gene is TRBJ1-4, the V gene TRBV7-9, with D perhaps matching TRBD1 (6 bases). CDR1 SEHNR and CDR2 FQNEAQ come from the germline V gene (reference sequence). The V gene lost 4 bases and the J gene lost 7 bases, with 13 bases spanning the gap. The CDR3 has 14 residues. CDR3 in amino acids: CASSSGHRSEKLFF. In DNA form, the CDR3 reads TGTGCCAGCAGCTCGGGACACCGAAGTGAAAAACTGTTTTTT.

The chain carries TRBV2 and TRBJ2-1, with 12 bases fitting TRBD2. V gave up 4 bases and J gave up 6 bases; unmatched junction bases: 10. Germline V gene lookup returns CDR1 SNHLY and CDR2 FYNNEI. The CDR3 length is 17 residues. CDR3 protein: CASSAKRTSGMVNEQFF. The CDR3 DNA reads TGTGCCAGCAGTGCTAAACGGACTAGCGGGATGGTCAATGAGCAGTTCTTC.

In its sample, this clonotype was seen a few times. The chain carries TRBV6-1 and TRBJ1-2; D might be TRBD1 (6 bases). The CDR3 consists of 16 residues. Looked up from germline, CDR1 is MNHNS and CDR2 is SASEGT. Trimming took off 5 bases at V and 2 bases at J, with 18 bases between the two ends. The CDR3 sequence is CASSPSGQTLNYGYTF. The DNA of the CDR3 is TGTGCCAGCAGTCCCAGCGGACAGACTTTAAACTATGGCTACACCTTC.

This clonotype appeared a single time. The chain couples TRBV5-1 to TRBJ2-7, with TRBD2 matching 9 bases. J lost 0 bases, V lost 2 bases, and 3 bases had no gene match. Germline values: CDR1 SGHRS, CDR2 YFSETQ. CDR3 length: 15 residues. CDR3 residues: CASSFGGRDSYEQYF. The CDR3 coding sequence is TGCGCCAGCAGCTTTGGCGGGAGGGACTCCTACGAGCAGTACTTC.

This clonotype was seen many times. This sequence may be a read error, since a much larger clone differs from it by one base. This sequence joins TRBV10-2 and TRBJ1-4, with D hard to call. The CDR3 sequence is 15 residues long. Trimming left V 3 bases short and J 4 bases short, with 12 bases between. In germline, CDR1 is WSHSY, CDR2 SAAADI. CDR3 sequence: CASSDVRAVNEKLFF. In nucleotides, the CDR3 is TGCGCCAGCAGTGATGTCCGGGCGGTTAATGAAAAACTGTTTTTT.

The table lists this clonotype with many counts. This chain links TRBV5-1 with TRBJ2-1, with TRBD2 matching 11 bases. The CDR3 loop spans 15 amino acids. The germline V gene has CDR1 SGHRS and CDR2 YFSETQ. V gave up 5 bases and J gave up 10 bases; unmatched junction bases: 11. The CDR3 reads CASSSTAGTSGEQFF. The CDR3 region has the DNA TGCGCCAGCAGTTCAACGGCCGGGACTAGCGGAGAGCAGTTCTTC.